This T cell receptor (beta chain) comes out of a study of molecular identifiers for immune sequencing clone quantification. Study-level results: Clones above 20 RNA copies held over 99% of effector molecules, under 1% in naive cells.

A remark on this clonotype: What it binds is not known. Its ends do not fully match the called genes, so a read error is possible.

From the PCR reads, TCRdb called clonotypes with MiXCR, one entry per CDR3 protein. In the table there are 85,000 to 100,000 distinct CDR3 sequences, over 20% of which are singletons. This CDR3 has 12 amino acids. The sequenced material came from naive CD8+ T cells from blood, with Jurkat cell RNA spiked in. The subset is: FACS-sorted CD8+CD4-CCR7+CD45RA+ naive T cells. J is TRBJ1-5 and V is TRBV5-3, with a possible D match to TRBD1 (6 bases). TRBV5-3 is noted as an ORF with a role that remains uncertain. The receptor was isolated from a human donor in good health. Some libraries in this study had Jurkat cell RNA spiked in. In DNA, the CDR3 is TGTGCCAGGTCTCCGGGACAACAGGCTCCGCTTTTT. Protein: CARSPGQQAPLF.